This TCR beta chain is from a study of spatial heterogeneity in lung cancer. Time point of the sample: sample taken at primary tumor resection. Sequencing covered unsorted whole RNA taken from tumor, nontumor lung or frozen PBMC. The cohort: some 73 early-stage, untreated non-small cell lung cancer patients. Many counts were recorded for this clonotype. This beta chain is a stray read from a library made for alpha chains; its abundance is not meaningful. TCR cDNA molecules each had a unique molecular identifier. TCRdb ran MiXCR on the 5' RACE reads and lists one entry per CDR3 protein. The data hold under 13,000 distinct CDR3 sequences, with around 6.5% observed a single time. The CDR3 has 14 residues. V trimming: 4 bases; J trimming: 3 bases; junction bases outside the gene matches: 5. The germline V gene encodes CDR1 SQVTM and CDR2 ANQGSEA.

This TCR was recovered from a male donor with early-stage non-small cell lung cancer. The gene calls are TRBV29-1 and TRBJ1-2, with 10 bases lining up with TRBD1. The material was PBMCs, obtained at surgery. This CDR3 reads CSVGGTGDYYGYTF. As DNA, the CDR3 is TGCAGCGTTGGGGGGACAGGGGACTACTATGGCTACACCTTC. Based on the CDR3 plus reference TRBV29-1 and TRBJ1-2, the full variable domain is SAVISQKPSRDICQRGTSLTIQCQVDSQVTMMFWYRQQPGQSLTLIATANQGSEATYESGFVIDKFPISRPNLTFSTLTVSNMSPEDSSIYLCSVGGTGDYYGYTFGSGTRLTVV.